This entry features one T cell receptor (beta chain) sequence. The data originate from a study of shared T cell receptors in the human thymus. CDR1 is GTSNPN and CDR2 is SVGIG in the germline V gene (reference sequence). The V segment lost 1 base and the J segment 13 bases; nucleotides outside the gene matches: 7. CDR3 length equals 12 residues. TCRdb's copy holds only in-frame clones and misses some; the assay was immunoSEQ multiplex PCR. There are approximately 490,000 clones in the sample; around 78% occur only once, and about 0.012% lies in the top ten. In addition, the sample was reused for a study of human thymus T cells. That report adds: Donation came from healthy Finnish infants having corrective surgery for congenital heart defects. Corrective heart surgery yielded the resections from which the thymus tissue came. Across thymic and blood repertoires, the usage of V and J genes appeared to be biased.

The source material was thymocytes. The chain is built from TRBV30 and TRBJ2-1; TRBD2 agrees at 7 bases. The receptor was isolated from a boy in the first two years of life with a congenital heart defect. The CDR3 here is CAWSDWEGRQFF. Here the CDR3 DNA reads TGTGCCTGGAGTGATTGGGAGGGCCGACAGTTCTTC.